The rows below give T cell receptor beta chains drawn from one sample of a study of blood T cell repertoires in COVID-19. The method was immunoSEQ multiplex PCR; TCRdb's version includes in-frame clones alone and lacks a portion of them. The repertoire consists of 450,000 or so clones, with about nine tenths occurring once and the leading ten covering about 1.6%. The sequenced sample consisted of peripheral blood. These receptors all stem from a woman in her 40s with COVID-19, enrolled during active disease. Each CDR3 is given with its conserved first and last residue. The D gene is left open where the match is weak. A clone size is listed for some rows: how often the clone was seen (once, few, many), or a class if it is expanded.

CDR3nt | CDR3aa | d_gene | v_gene | len | j_gene | abundance
TGCGCCAGCAGCCAAGATCGGACAGGGGGTAATCAGCCCCAGCATTTT | CASSQDRTGGNQPQHF | TRBD1 | TRBV4-3 | 16 | TRBJ1-5 | -
TGCGCCAGCAGCTTGCAACTAGCGGGATCGACCCAGTACTTC | CASSLQLAGSTQYF | TRBD2 | TRBV5-1 | 14 | TRBJ2-5 | -
TGTGCCAGCAGCCATCCGCAGGGCCGTGAAAAGACCCAGTACTTC | CASSHPQGREKTQYF | - | TRBV3-1/TRBV3-2 | 15 | TRBJ2-5 | -
TGTGCCAGCAGCGTACTAGACGGCTCTGGAAACACCATATATTTT | CASSVLDGSGNTIYF | - | TRBV9 | 15 | TRBJ1-3 | -
TGCGCCAGCAGTCAAATGGCCGAGGGCCTCCTTTTT | CASSQMAEGLLF | - | TRBV23-1 | 12 | TRBJ1-4 | -
TGTGCCAGCAGCGGGAACAGGGAGGGATATGGCTACACCTTC | CASSGNREGYGYTF | - | TRBV9 | 14 | TRBJ1-2 | -
TGCAGCGCTGTGGGACAGCCCTCTGGAAACACCATATATTTT | CSAVGQPSGNTIYF | TRBD1 | TRBV29-1 | 14 | TRBJ1-3 | -
TGTGCCAGCAGCCCCAACAGGGGAGACGAGCAGTACTTC | CASSPNRGDEQYF | TRBD1 | TRBV5-4 | 13 | TRBJ2-7 | few
TGCGCCAGCAGCCAAGGAGGGGCAGGGAGGTTCACTGAAGCTTTCTTT | CASSQGGAGRFTEAFF | - | TRBV4-1 | 16 | TRBJ1-1 | -
TGTGCCACCCAAGCCCCCCCGGCCGGGGAGCTGTTTTTT | CATQAPPAGELFF | - | TRBV24-1 | 13 | TRBJ2-2 | -
TGTGCCAGCAGCTTAGGGCCAGTTGGTCAGCCCCAGCATTTT | CASSLGPVGQPQHF | - | TRBV7-8 | 14 | TRBJ1-5 | -
TGTGCCAGCAGCGGCTCGGGGGGCGAGATCGCTGAAGCTTTCTTT | CASSGSGGEIAEAFF | - | TRBV3-1/TRBV3-2 | 15 | TRBJ1-1 | -
TGTGCCAGCAGCTCGCTCAAGCGGACTAGCGGGGTAATGCTCCAAGAGACCCAGTACTTC | CASSSLKRTSGVMLQETQYF | TRBD2 | TRBV5-5 | 20 | TRBJ2-5 | once
TGTGCCAGCAGTTTTGGAGGTACCATATATTTT | CASSFGGTIYF | - | TRBV12-3/TRBV12-4 | 11 | TRBJ1-3 | -